The clone carrying this TCR beta chain was detected only once. Profiled with immunoSEQ multiplex PCR; TCRdb holds only in-frame clones, not every one. This table has roughly 98,000 clones, roughly 78% appearing once. This sample is drawn from a study of control samples from healthy donors and cancer patients. The TCR comes from a woman in her sixties in good health. Sequenced input: blood.

CDR3: CASSLSAGPGGYTF. CDR3 DNA: TGTGCCAGCAGCTTGTCCGCGGGGCCGGGAGGCTACACCTTC. J is TRBJ1-2 and V is TRBV11-2, with D possibly TRBD1 on 5 matching bases. Germline V gene lookup returns CDR1 SGHAT and CDR2 FQNNGV. V was shortened by 3 bases and J by 8 bases, with 16 bases between the two germline ends. CDR3 size: 14 residues. Full variable domain (rest looked up from reference TRBV11-2 and TRBJ1-2): EAGVAQSPRYKIIEKRQSVAFWCNPISGHATLYWYQQILGQGPKLLIQFQNNGVVDDSQLPKDRFSAERLKGVDSTLKIQPAKLEDSAVYLCASSLSAGPGGYTFGSGTRLTVV.